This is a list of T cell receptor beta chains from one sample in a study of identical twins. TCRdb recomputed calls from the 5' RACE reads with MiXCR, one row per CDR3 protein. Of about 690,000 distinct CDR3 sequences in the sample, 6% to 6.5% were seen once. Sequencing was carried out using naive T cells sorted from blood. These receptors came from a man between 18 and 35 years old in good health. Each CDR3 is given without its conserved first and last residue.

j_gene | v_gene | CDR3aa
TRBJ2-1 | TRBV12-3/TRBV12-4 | ASSQTRQGNNEQF
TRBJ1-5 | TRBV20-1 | SAGGYNQPQH
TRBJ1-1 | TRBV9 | ASSATVNTEAF
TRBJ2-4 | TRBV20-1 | SAIWENIQY
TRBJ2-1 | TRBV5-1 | ASSPGLAGAGNEQF
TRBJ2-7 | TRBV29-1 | SVATGNAYEQY
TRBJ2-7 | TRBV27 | ASSLGLAGVHYEQY
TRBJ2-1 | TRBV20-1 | SAQRGRLAGGNEQF
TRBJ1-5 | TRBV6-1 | ASRKSYSNQPQH
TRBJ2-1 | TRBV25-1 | ASSEWTSSNNEQF
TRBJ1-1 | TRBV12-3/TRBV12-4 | ASTRGPGTQNTEAF
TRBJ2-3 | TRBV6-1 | ASSADSHYTDTQY
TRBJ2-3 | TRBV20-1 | SARDSRQGTDTQY
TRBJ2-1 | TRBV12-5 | ASGPPTSRDEQF
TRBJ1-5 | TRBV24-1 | ATSDSLTGQGWDQPQH
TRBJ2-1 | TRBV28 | ASTYGDRLNYNEQF
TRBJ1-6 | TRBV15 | ATSRGTGGSPLH
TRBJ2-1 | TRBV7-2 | ASSLVGTSHNEQF
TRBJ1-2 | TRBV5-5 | ASSLGDRVGGYT
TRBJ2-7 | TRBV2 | ASSGLAGNDEQY
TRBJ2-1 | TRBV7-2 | ASSSRDTSSYNEQF
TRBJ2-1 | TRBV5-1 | ASSTEPGSLDRNEQF
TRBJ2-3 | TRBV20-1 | SARGGTARTDTQY
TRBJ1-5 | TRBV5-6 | ASSTQISQPQH
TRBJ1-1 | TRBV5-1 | ASSGGKGLRMNTEAF
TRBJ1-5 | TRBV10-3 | AISSRDNQPQH
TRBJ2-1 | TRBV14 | ASSQVAGGNEQF
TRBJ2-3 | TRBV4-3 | ASSQDLGSGGADTQY
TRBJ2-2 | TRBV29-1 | SVEVGARGRTGELF
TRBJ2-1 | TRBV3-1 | ASSHLTGLAGQEQF